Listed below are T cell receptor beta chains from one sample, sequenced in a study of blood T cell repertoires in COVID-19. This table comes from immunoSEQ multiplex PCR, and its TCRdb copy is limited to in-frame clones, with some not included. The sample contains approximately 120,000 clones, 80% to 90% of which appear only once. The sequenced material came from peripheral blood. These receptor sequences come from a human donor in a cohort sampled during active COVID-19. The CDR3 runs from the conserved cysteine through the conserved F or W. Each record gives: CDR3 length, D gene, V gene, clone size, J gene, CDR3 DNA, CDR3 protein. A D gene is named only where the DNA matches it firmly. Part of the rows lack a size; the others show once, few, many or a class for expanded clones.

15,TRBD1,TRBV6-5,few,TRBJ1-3,TGTGCCAGCAGCAAGACAGGGACTTCTGGAAACACCATATATTTT,CASSKTGTSGNTIYF
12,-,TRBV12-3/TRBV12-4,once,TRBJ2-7,TGTGCCAGCAGTTTTGGTGCAGACAGGAAGTACTTC,CASSFGADRKYF
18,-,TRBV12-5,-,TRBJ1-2,TGTGCTAGTGGTTTGACGTATCAGGGAAGAAGTGAAAACTATGGCTACACCTTC,CASGLTYQGRSENYGYTF
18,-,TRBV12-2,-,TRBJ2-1,TGTGCAAGTCGCTTAGCGGGGGAAGGGACTAGCGGGACTAATGAGCAGTTCTTC,CASRLAGEGTSGTNEQFF
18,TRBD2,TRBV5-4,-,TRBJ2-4,TGTGCCAGCAGCCCAGGAGGACTAGCGGGTCTAGCCAAAAACATTCAGTACTTC,CASSPGGLAGLAKNIQYF
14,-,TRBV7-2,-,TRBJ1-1,TGTGCCAGCAGCAAGCGGACCGTGAACACTGAAGCTTTCTTT,CASSKRTVNTEAFF
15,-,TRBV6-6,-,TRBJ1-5,TGTGCCAGCAGTTACTCGGCAGGGCTGGGACAGCCCCAGCATTTT,CASSYSAGLGQPQHF
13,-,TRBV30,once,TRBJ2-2,TGTGCCTGGAGTAGAACGGGAGTTGGGGAGCTGTTTTTT,CAWSRTGVGELFF
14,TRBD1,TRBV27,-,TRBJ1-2,TGTGCCAGCAGCCCCTTACCAGGGGGCGATGGCTACACCTTC,CASSPLPGGDGYTF
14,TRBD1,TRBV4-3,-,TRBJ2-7,TGCGCCAGCAGCCAAAGGACAGGGCACAACGAGCAGTACTTC,CASSQRTGHNEQYF
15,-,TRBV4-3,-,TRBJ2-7,TGCGCCAGCAGCCAAGATTCCGGGATCCCCTACGAGCAGTACTTC,CASSQDSGIPYEQYF
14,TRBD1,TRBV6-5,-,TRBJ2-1,TGTGCCAGCAGCCAGACAGGGGCATTCGATGAGCAGTTCTTC,CASSQTGAFDEQFF
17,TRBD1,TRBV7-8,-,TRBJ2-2,TGTGCCAGCAGCAGGTGGACAGGGGGCACCTTGACCGGGGAGCTGTTTTTT,CASSRWTGGTLTGELFF
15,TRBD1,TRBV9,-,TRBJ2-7,TGTGCCAGCAGCGGTGGACAGGGGCCCTCCTACGAGCAGTACTTC,CASSGGQGPSYEQYF
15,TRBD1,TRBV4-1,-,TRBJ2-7,TGCGCCAGCAGCCGGCCGGGACAGGGGAACTACGAGCAGTACTTC,CASSRPGQGNYEQYF
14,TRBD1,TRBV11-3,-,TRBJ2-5,TGTGCCAGCAGCAGGACAGGGGGACAAGAGACCCAGTACTTC,CASSRTGGQETQYF
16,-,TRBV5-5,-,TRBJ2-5,TGTGCCAGCAGCTTGACTAGTTATTTAGGAGGGGAGACCCAGTACTTC,CASSLTSYLGGETQYF
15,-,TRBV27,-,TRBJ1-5,TGTGCCAGCAGTCGCGGGGGCCCGCGGGATCAGCCCCAGCATTTT,CASSRGGPRDQPQHF
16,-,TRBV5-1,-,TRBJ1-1,TGCGCCAGCAGCTTGGGAGGAGCAGGGGCGAACACTGAAGCTTTCTTT,CASSLGGAGANTEAFF
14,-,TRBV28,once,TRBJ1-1,TGTGCCAGCGGACCCATTCGGGAGAACACTGAAGCTTTCTTT,CASGPIRENTEAFF
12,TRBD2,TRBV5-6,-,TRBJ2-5,TGTGCCAGCAGTAGCGGGGGTGGGACCCAGTACTTC,CASSSGGGTQYF
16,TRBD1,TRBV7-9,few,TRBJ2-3,TGTGCCAGCAGTCCCGGGACAGTAATTATGACAGATACGCAGTATTTT,CASSPGTVIMTDTQYF
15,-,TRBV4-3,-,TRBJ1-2,TGCGCCAGCAGCCAAGTTGGGCCCATGGGCTATGGCTACACCTTC,CASSQVGPMGYGYTF
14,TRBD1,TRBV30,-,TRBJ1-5,TGTGCCTGGGCGGACAGGGGGCTATTGTGGCCCCAGCATTTT,CAWADRGLLWPQHF
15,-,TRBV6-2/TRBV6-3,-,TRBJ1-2,TGTGCCAGCAGTTACTCTTATGGGGCGACCTATGGCTACACCTTC,CASSYSYGATYGYTF